The entry that follows covers one T cell receptor beta chain sequence. Its antigen remains unknown. Per germline, CDR1 DFQATT and CDR2 SNEGSKA (reference sequence). With V trimmed by 4 bases and J by 7 bases, 10 bases remained unmatched. The CDR3 is 14 amino acids. This specimen comes from a study of T-cell memory formation after mild COVID-19. Turning to the study itself: Across donors, TCR clusters were largely donor specific. Study findings and constraints: Cross-reactive memory appears to have joined, as suggested by some responding clones showing up in pre-infection memory. Contracting clones from day 15 to 85 had balanced CD4/CD8; later expanders favoured CD4+.

TCRalpha and TCRbeta libraries used 5'RACE with constant-segment primers and UMIs. TCRdb reprocessed the 5' RACE reads via MiXCR and lists one record per CDR3 protein. The sample includes 550,000 to 600,000 distinct CDR3 sequences, about a fifth of them seen just once. The sample was PBMCs or a T cell subset sorted from them (not recorded which). The receptor was derived from an adult woman who had mild COVID-19 (a few samples of this study predate the infection). Cell type and time point are not known. This rearrangement joins TRBV20-1 to TRBJ2-1, with 7 bases fitting TRBD2. The CDR3 loop is CSATSAGSSNEQFF. CDR3 DNA: TGCAGTGCTACCTCAGCGGGATCTTCGAATGAGCAGTTCTTC.